Shown below are 19 T cell receptor beta chains from a single sample sequenced in a study of T cell changes during pregnancy in multiple sclerosis. TCRdb's copy holds only in-frame clones and misses some; the assay was immunoSEQ multiplex PCR. The table shows under 40,000 clones, with approximately 92% occurring only once. The specimen comprised CD4+ T cells from peripheral blood mononuclear cells, sampled in the third trimester of pregnancy. All receptors come from a female donor in good health, enrolled as a control in a pregnancy study.

The chain has TRBV7-2 and TRBJ1-5; D not certain. The CDR3 spans 15 residues. The germline V and J ends were trimmed by 3 bases and 1 base, with 10 bases remaining between them. Germline assignment: CDR1 SGHTA and CDR2 FQGNSA. CDR3 in DNA: TGTGCCAGCAGCTTCGGCGGGAACAGCAATCAGCCCCAGCATTTT. Its protein product is CASSFGGNSNQPQHF.

The chain uses TRBV18 and TRBJ2-5; 9 bases fit TRBD1. The ends lost 2 bases at V and 4 bases at J; junction bases unmatched: 2. The CDR3 runs to 14 residues. Germline values: CDR1 KGHSH, CDR2 LQKENI. CDR3 amino acids: CASSPGTGRETQYF. In DNA form, the CDR3 reads TGTGCCAGCTCACCAGGGACAGGGCGAGAGACCCAGTACTTC.

The CDR3 sequence: CASRSTGNYGYTF. CDR3 nucleotides: TGTGCCAGCAGGAGTACAGGCAACTATGGCTACACCTTC. The chain employs TRBV6-5 and TRBJ1-2; a possible D gene is TRBD1 (5 bases). The ends were cut back, 6 bases at V and 2 bases at J, with 10 bases in the middle. The germline CDR1 and CDR2 sequences are MNHEY and SVGAGI. CDR3 size: 13 residues.

V and J are TRBV6-6 and TRBJ1-1; D is possibly TRBD1 (5 bases). V gave up 8 bases and J gave up 4 bases, with 17 bases separating them. CDR3 length: 14 amino acids. Germline V gene data show CDR1 as MNHNY and CDR2 as SVGAGI (reference sequence). Written as DNA, the CDR3 is TGTGCCAGCCGAGCGGGGGATAGGAGCACTGAAGCTTTCTTT. Translating it yields CASRAGDRSTEAFF.

The genes are TRBV7-8 and TRBJ1-1; D is unresolved. The CDR3 totals 13 residues. Germline values: CDR1 SGHVS, CDR2 FQNEAQ. The V gene lost 1 base and the J gene lost 4 bases, with 7 bases spanning the gap. This CDR3 is CASSLGAGTEAFF. Here the CDR3 DNA reads TGTGCCAGCAGCTTAGGGGCAGGCACTGAAGCTTTCTTT.

The V gene is TRBV6-1, the J gene TRBJ1-6, with a weak D call TRBD1 (5 bases). Germline-derived CDR1 and CDR2 are MNHNS and SASEGT. V shed 4 bases and J shed 5 bases, with 15 bases lying between them. This CDR3 has 16 amino acids. The DNA of the CDR3 is TGTGCCAGCAGTGCACAGGCAGGGATGAATAATTCACCCCTCCACTTT. Protein sequence: CASSAQAGMNNSPLHF.

This clone was observed a few times. This sequence joins TRBV2 and TRBJ1-6; D may be TRBD1 (5 bases). The CDR3 has 15 amino acids. With 0 bases removed from V and 9 bases from J, the gap between germline ends came to 12 bases. Germline V gene sequence: CDR1 SNHLY, CDR2 FYNNEI. CDR3 amino acids: CASSEAEGRRSPLHF. CDR3 nucleotide sequence: TGTGCCAGCAGTGAAGCGGAGGGACGGCGTTCACCCCTCCACTTT.

The gene calls are TRBV18 and TRBJ1-1; D gene unclear. V was pared by 6 bases and J by 3 bases, with 17 bases between. In germline, CDR1 is KGHSH, CDR2 LQKENI. The CDR3 has 15 amino acids. DNA for the CDR3: TGTGCCAGCTCCTGGAGGACGGAAGGGTACACTGAAGCTTTCTTT. This translates into CASSWRTEGYTEAFF.

The V and J genes are TRBV18 and TRBJ1-5; 8 bases align to TRBD1. Germline-derived CDR1 and CDR2 are KGHSH and LQKENI. The CDR3 contains 15 residues. The V and J ends lost 3 bases and 7 bases, in that order; junction bases with no gene match: 8. CDR3 amino acids: CASSPGQGSGQPQHF. The CDR3 nucleotides read TGTGCCAGCTCACCTGGACAGGGCTCGGGACAGCCCCAGCATTTT. Variable domain in full (rest from reference TRBV18 and TRBJ1-5): NAGVMQNPRHLVRRRGQEARLRCSPMKGHSHVYWYRQLPEEGLKFMVYLQKENIIDESGMPKERFSAEFPKEGPSILRIQQVVRGDSAAYFCASSPGQGSGQPQHFGDGTRLSIL.

This clone was detected once. The chain links TRBV7-2 to TRBJ2-1; 7 bases align to TRBD2. The ends lost 3 bases at V and 7 bases at J; junction bases unmatched: 12. CDR3 size: 16 residues. In germline, CDR1 is SGHTA, CDR2 FQGNSA. The CDR3 reads CASSFRLAGLLNEQFF. The DNA for the CDR3 is TGTGCCAGCAGCTTCAGACTAGCAGGCCTCTTGAATGAGCAGTTCTTC. Variable domain in full (rest from reference TRBV7-2 and TRBJ2-1): GAGVSQSPSNKVTEKGKDVELRCDPISGHTALYWYRQSLGQGLEFLIYFQGNSAPDKSGLPSDRFSAERTGGSVSTLTIQRTQQEDSAVYLCASSFRLAGLLNEQFFGPGTRLTVL.

The V and J genes are TRBV5-1 and TRBJ1-4; 10 bases align to TRBD1. Germline V gene sequence: CDR1 SGHRS, CDR2 YFSETQ. CDR3 length: 15 amino acids. Trimming at V came to 4 bases and at J to 8 bases, leaving 8 bases not matched to a gene. This chain's CDR3 is CASSPVGTGVEKLFF. CDR3 sequence (DNA): TGCGCCAGCAGCCCGGTGGGGACAGGGGTCGAAAAACTGTTTTTT.

CDR3 bases: TGTGCCAGCAGCGTGGGACTACAAGAGACCCAGTACTTC. Translation gives CASSVGLQETQYF. The rearrangement joins TRBV9 to TRBJ2-5; the match to TRBD2 covers 7 bases. Losses at the gene ends were 2 bases for V and 2 bases for J; bases not matched to a gene: 0. The CDR3 is 13 residues long. The germline CDR1 and CDR2 sequences are SGDLS and YYNGEE.

V gene TRBV6-5 combines with J gene TRBJ1-6; D is ambiguous. Germline CDR1 and CDR2: MNHEY and SVGAGI. The CDR3 has 10 residues. Trimming shortened V by 6 bases and J by 12 bases, and 6 bases separated the two germline ends. In nucleotides, the CDR3 is TGTGCCAGCAGCCTACTACCCCTCCACTTT. Protein sequence: CASSLLPLHF.

CDR3 protein: CASDRHSSYNEQFF. The CDR3 DNA sequence: TGTGCCAGCGACAGGCATAGCTCCTACAATGAGCAGTTCTTC. This sequence joins TRBV6-7 and TRBJ2-1, with D possibly being TRBD1 (6 bases). Being an ORF, TRBV6-7 has a function that is uncertain. This CDR3 is built from 14 residues. V lost 8 bases, J lost 0 bases, and 11 bases lay in between.

V gene TRBV7-2 combines with J gene TRBJ2-6; possibly TRBD1 for D (5 bases). The CDR3 has 15 amino acids. Trimming pared 4 bases from V and 0 bases from J, leaving 7 bases between. Germline CDR1 reads SGHTA; CDR2 reads FQGNSA. The CDR3 coding sequence is TGTGCCAGCAGCTCAGGGTACTCTGGGGCCAACGTCCTGACTTTC. Its translation is CASSSGYSGANVLTF.

The rearrangement joins TRBV5-1 to TRBJ2-1; D call uncertain. CDR1 and CDR2 from the germline V gene are SGHRS and YFSETQ. This CDR3 region has 14 residues. Trimming cost V 3 bases and J 9 bases, with 16 bases left between them. CDR3 in amino acids: CASSSPPRAREQFF. For the CDR3, the DNA is TGCGCCAGCAGCTCCCCCCCTCGCGCCCGTGAGCAGTTCTTC.

As DNA, the CDR3 is TGCGCCAGCAGCTTGGGGGCAGGTGGACCCCAGCATTTT. Translation gives CASSLGAGGPQHF. The V and J genes are TRBV5-1 and TRBJ1-5; the D is unclear. The germline V gene has CDR1 SGHRS and CDR2 YFSETQ. CDR3 length: 13 residues. V was shortened by 0 bases and J by 10 bases, with 11 bases between the two germline ends.

The V gene is TRBV20-1, the J gene TRBJ2-1; possible D gene TRBD2, 5 bases. Germline CDR1 reads DFQATT; CDR2 reads SNEGSKA (reference sequence). Trimming pared 3 bases from V and 8 bases from J, leaving 8 bases between. The CDR3 has 11 amino acids. The CDR3 DNA reads TGCAGTGCTAGTAGCGTCGATGAGCAGTTCTTC. It specifies CSASSVDEQFF.

Here the CDR3 reads CASSTRPPGTGGEQFF. The CDR3 region has the DNA TGTGCCAGTAGTACCAGGCCCCCCGGGACAGGGGGTGAGCAGTTCTTC. The gene calls are TRBV19 and TRBJ2-1, with 11 bases fitting TRBD1. The germline V gene has CDR1 LNHDA and CDR2 SQIVND (reference sequence). This CDR3 is built from 16 residues. J lost 9 bases, V lost 4 bases, and 11 bases had no gene match.